This entry concerns a single T cell receptor beta chain. Its antigen is not identified. A multiplex PCR was run with 60 Vbeta primers and 13 Jbeta primers. Assay used: immunoSEQ multiplex PCR; TCRdb lists only in-frame clones, some missing. The sample shows 150,000 to 250,000 clones, approximately 79% of them seen only once. The data stem from a study of cytomegalovirus exposure and HLA in healthy donors. The study, taken as a whole, reports: TCR beta sequences reportedly predicted the HLA-A and HLA-B alleles of most subjects accurately.

Germline CDR1 is SGHNT and CDR2 is YYREEE (reference sequence). The CDR3 is 14 amino acids. V lost 4 bases and J lost 6, with 14 bases in between. This sequence joins TRBV5-4 and TRBJ2-4; possible D gene TRBD2, 7 bases. This receptor was identified in a woman aged 25 to 39 in good health and CMV-seropositive. What was sequenced was PBMCs. CDR3 in DNA: TGTGCCAGCAGCCGCCCGGGGGGCAGAAACATTCAGTACTTC. This encodes CASSRPGGRNIQYF.